This TCR beta chain is drawn from a study of siplizumab effects on memory and regulatory T cells (dated by TCRdb to the late 2010s). A note on the overall study: The study looked at the effect of siplizumab, an anti-CD2 antibody, on alloreactive T-cell subsets in allogeneic mixed lymphocyte reactions made from human PBMCs. General conclusions and limits of the study: The cumulative frequency of alloreactive sequences that could be traced back to unstimulated CD4+ memory T cells was significantly reduced by siplizumab. Among mappable alloreactive CD4+ clones, the Treg-derived fraction averaged about 70% with siplizumab versus roughly 25% in control reactions. Greater diversity appeared to be present in unstimulated naive T cells than in memory T cells, and a substantial contribution to the alloresponse seemed to be made by naive cells. Roughly 75-97% of proliferating CD4+ or CD8+ clones could not be assigned a naive or memory phenotype. Because sequences at frequencies below about 10^-5 were poorly captured, only a minor fraction of alloreactive clones could be mapped back to unstimulated subsets. Whether proliferating Tregs from siplizumab cultures actually had suppressive function was not functionally confirmed.

Library prep was done by the immunoSEQ multiplex PCR assay. About 9.1 x 10^4 TCR templates per sample were assayed on the deep sequencing platform. Genomic DNA extracted from sorted T cells was used for TCRbeta CDR3 sequencing. In the paper's pipeline: The R programming language was used for clonal analysis of TCRbeta CDR3 data. Alloreactive CD4+ and CD8+ clones were defined by comparing unstimulated samples with post-reaction CFSE-low samples. Alloreactive CD4+ clones were assigned to regulatory or non-regulatory origin by matching sequences to sorted unstimulated Treg and non-Treg repertoires. TCRdb obtained this table from immuneACCESS and retained in-frame rearrangements with V and J assigned. These tables miss some clones; where compared with another copy, unresolved V genes account for less than half of the shortfall, and the remainder is unexplained. Clone size and the V and J calls come from that table; the DNA yielded D and trimming. The sample includes 90,000 to 120,000 clones, with less than 95% observed a single time. The ten top clones hold roughly 0.6% of the sample.

Cut back by 3 bases and 5 bases, the V and J ends lie 24 bases apart. Based on the germline V gene, the CDR1 and CDR2 sequences are MDHEN and SYDVKM. From the cysteine through the phenylalanine, the CDR3 covers 18 amino acids. The retained sequence is limited to the CDR3, 54 bases, with the frame set at the first base. Concerning this clone: No cognate antigen has been identified for it. Base qualities are not at hand, and no much larger clone is one base apart.

Sorted unstimulated T cells and proliferating T cells recovered from mixed lymphocyte reactions underwent TCRbeta CDR3 sequencing. Fresh whole blood from roughly ten HLA-typed healthy donors was used to isolate PBMCs. To map where alloreactive clones came from, CD4+ regulatory T cells in the unstimulated state were FACS-sorted. The sequence was obtained from a human donor in good health. The sequencing sample was made of Tregs sorted from blood. The sequence is built from TRBV28 and TRBJ2-3, with the D segment possibly TRBD1 or TRBD2, each aligning over 5 bases. This receptor carries the CDR3 CASSFPTPGTSAGDTQYF. The base sequence is TGTGCCAGCAGTTTCCCTACCCCCGGGACCTCGGCAGGAGATACGCAGTATTTT.